Each of the 11 T cell receptor beta chains below was sequenced from the same sample in a study of technical replicates of blood from several donors. The repertoire was sequenced with immunoSEQ multiplex PCR; TCRdb's copy has only in-frame clones and lacks some. The sample records about 84,000 clones, around 93% being singletons. The sample taken for sequencing was T cells isolated from PBMCs. The receptors stem from a human donor in good health.

V gene TRBV5-3 combines with J gene TRBJ1-2; TRBD1 is a possible D gene (6 bases). TRBV5-3 qualifies as an ORF whose function is uncertain. V dropped 7 bases and J dropped 3 bases, with 16 bases sitting between them. The CDR3 sequence is 14 residues long. CDR3 sequence: CARYPGVRHYGYTF. For the CDR3, the DNA is TGTGCCAGATACCCAGGGGTGCGTCACTATGGCTACACCTTC.

V usage is TRBV5-1 and J usage is TRBJ1-1; 9 bases align to TRBD1. The germline V gene has CDR1 SGHRS and CDR2 YFSETQ. The CDR3 loop spans 13 amino acids. V lost 2 bases, J lost 9 bases, and 5 bases stayed unmatched. CDR3 nucleotide sequence: TGCGCCAGCAGCTTCGACAGGGGGGGTCAAGCTTTCTTT. Translating it yields CASSFDRGGQAFF.

This rearrangement joins TRBV9 to TRBJ1-1; 7 bases are shared with TRBD1. Germline V gene data show CDR1 as SGDLS and CDR2 as YYNGEE. There are 13 residues in the CDR3. Trimming took 4 bases from V and 6 from J; bases not matched to a gene: 6. CDR3 bases: TGTGCCAGCAGCACCGCGACAGGGTCTGAAGCTTTCTTT. It specifies CASSTATGSEAFF. Variable domain in full (rest from reference TRBV9 and TRBJ1-1): DSGVTQTPKHLITATGQRVTLRCSPRSGDLSVYWYQQSLDQGLQFLIQYYNGEERAKGNILERFSAQQFPDLHSELNLSSLELGDSALYFCASSTATGSEAFFGQGTRLTVV.

V gene TRBV7-8 combines with J gene TRBJ1-2; 7 positions agree with TRBD1. The length of the CDR3 is 12 residues. Germline V gives CDR1 SGHVS, CDR2 FQNEAQ. Trimming removed 5 bases from V and 11 bases from J; junction bases left unmatched: 8. The CDR3 nucleotides read TGTGCCAGCAGCCTCGGGGGACAGTCATACACCTTC. Translated: CASSLGGQSYTF.

The V gene is TRBV18, the J gene TRBJ2-2; 8 bases fit TRBD2. V was clipped by 4 bases and J by 0 bases; unmatched bases: 4. The germline V gene has CDR1 KGHSH and CDR2 LQKENI. The CDR3 runs 16 residues. CDR3 sequence reads: CASSLSSGANTGELFF. The CDR3 nucleotides are TGTGCCAGCTCACTAAGTAGCGGGGCGAACACCGGGGAGCTGTTTTTT.

The J gene is TRBJ2-7, the V gene TRBV4-2; no reliable D call. Per germline, CDR1 LGHNA and CDR2 YNFKEQ. Trimming cost V 4 bases and J 3 bases, with 13 bases left between them. This CDR3 is built from 14 residues. The CDR3 region has the DNA TGTGCCAGCAGCCCACGGAGTTACGGCTACGAGCAGTACTTC. It translates to CASSPRSYGYEQYF.

The genes are TRBV7-9 and TRBJ1-1; 8 bases are a match to TRBD1. The germline gives CDR1 SEHNR, CDR2 FQNEAQ (reference sequence). Trimming cost V 4 bases and J 11 bases; bases outside gene matches: 15. This CDR3 comprises 15 residues. The CDR3 loop reads CASSWTGRVPLSAFF. The CDR3 DNA sequence: TGTGCCAGCAGCTGGACAGGGAGGGTTCCTCTGAGTGCTTTCTTT.

The chain has TRBV29-1 and TRBJ2-1, with D tentatively TRBD1 (5 bases). Germline loops: CDR1 SQVTM, CDR2 ANQGSEA. V lost 1 base, J lost 2 bases, and 6 bases lay in between. The CDR3 extends over 13 amino acids. The CDR3 coding sequence is TGCAGCGTTGAAGGGGGCGCCTACAATGAGCAGTTCTTC. Translated, it gives CSVEGGAYNEQFF.

V is TRBV18 and J is TRBJ1-1; perhaps TRBD1 as D (6 bases). Germline V gene lookup returns CDR1 KGHSH and CDR2 LQKENI. The CDR3 is made up of 13 amino acids. V was pared by 6 bases and J by 5 bases, with 13 bases between. The CDR3 is CASSLHQGTEAFF. For the CDR3, the DNA is TGTGCCAGCTCTCTCCACCAGGGGACTGAAGCTTTCTTT.

Details on this clone: Relative to the germline gene, one junction end is altered; a read error may explain this. Other DNA sequences from this sample encode an identical CDR3 as well. V is TRBV9 and J is TRBJ1-1; D unresolved. The CDR3 covers 15 residues. Germline lookup yields CDR1 SGDLS and CDR2 YYNGEE. The CDR3 here is CASSVDSTLNTEAFF. CDR3 in DNA: TGTGCCAGCAGCGTAGACAGCACATTGAACACTGAAGCTTTTTTT.

CDR3: CASSWVMTGGFTEAFF. For the CDR3, the DNA is TGTGCCAGCAGCTGGGTGATGACAGGGGGCTTCACTGAAGCTTTCTTT. The chain employs TRBV5-5 and TRBJ1-1; 10 bases map to TRBD1. This CDR3 spans 16 amino acids. Germline V gives CDR1 SGHKS, CDR2 YYEKEE (reference sequence). Germline trimming cut 3 bases from V and 4 bases from J; bases unmatched to any gene: 9.